The 29 T cell receptor beta chains given below trace back to one sample, sequenced in a study of persistence of HIV-infected CD4 T cells. The antigens these receptors bind are not known. The immunoSEQ assay was version 4, run in survey mode. Method: immunoSEQ multiplex PCR; TCRdb's copy keeps in-frame clones and lacks some. The profile covers nearly 20,000 clones, with approximately 65% appearing a single time and approximately 2% taken by the ten largest. An overlapping HIV-1 Gag peptide pool stimulated these cells at roughly 0.97 ug/peptide/mL. Responding CD4+ T cells were sorted by upregulation of both CD40 ligand and CD69. The sequenced sample was CD4+ T cells sorted from PBMCs after approximately 19-hour stimulation, obtained from a patient who received antiretroviral therapy. These receptors came from an adult woman with HIV who was CMV-seropositive.

The chain uses TRBV2 and TRBJ2-7; TRBD2 matches at 15 bases. Germline V gene data show CDR1 as SNHLY and CDR2 as FYNNEI. This CDR3 region has 13 residues. Losses at the gene ends were 9 bases for V and 7 bases for J; bases not matched to a gene: 4. Here the CDR3 DNA reads TGTGCCAGTGTTGGACTAGCGGGGGGGGAGCAGTACGTC. This sequence encodes CASVGLAGGEQYV.

The rearrangement links TRBV5-1 to TRBJ2-7; no firm D call. Germline CDR1 is SGHRS and CDR2 is YFSETQ. The CDR3 covers 14 residues. Trimming cost V 1 base and J 0 bases, with 8 bases left between them. This CDR3 is CASSLPLDSYEQYF. CDR3 bases: TGCGCCAGCAGCTTGCCTCTAGACTCCTACGAGCAGTACTTC.

Judged by abundance, this clone is medium-sized (0.01 to 0.1%). The chain has TRBV19 and TRBJ1-1, with D tentatively TRBD1 (6 bases). The V gene lost 5 bases and the J gene lost 7 bases, with 14 bases spanning the gap. The CDR3 is 13 residues long. Germline loops: CDR1 LNHDA, CDR2 SQIVND (reference sequence). CDR3: CASSGTWGHEAFF. The CDR3 nucleotides are TGTGCCAGTAGTGGTACGTGGGGGCATGAAGCTTTCTTT.

About this clone itself: The germline gene is not matched at one end of the junction; a read error may be the cause. Additional DNA sequences in this sample encode the identical CDR3. The chain links TRBV19 to TRBJ2-1; no definite D call. The CDR3 length is 13 residues. Per the germline V gene, CDR1 is LNHDA and CDR2 is SQIVND (reference sequence). CDR3 residues: CASSIASNNEQFF. As DNA, the CDR3 is TGTGCCAGTAGTATCGCCTCCAACAATGAGCAGTTCTTC.

The chain employs TRBV3-1 (or the pseudogene TRBV3-2) and TRBJ1-4; D gene uncertain. From germline, CDR1 is LGHDT and CDR2 YNNKEL (reference sequence). The ends were cut back, 4 bases at V and 8 bases at J, with 11 bases in the middle. The CDR3 is 13 residues long. The CDR3: CASSRTRGEKLFF. CDR3 bases: TGTGCCAGCAGCCGTACCCGCGGGGAAAAACTGTTTTTT.

This clone is medium-sized (0.01 to 0.1%) within its sample. The chain links TRBV2 to TRBJ2-5; D ambiguous. Germline CDR1 and CDR2: SNHLY and FYNNEI. CDR3 length: 13 residues. The V and J ends lost 7 bases and 4 bases respectively, with 13 bases between them. The CDR3 protein is CASTRPGSETQYF. The CDR3 coding sequence is TGTGCCAGCACCCGACCTGGCTCAGAGACCCAGTACTTC.

In its sample, this clone ranks as medium-sized (0.01 to 0.1%). V usage is TRBV3-1 (or the pseudogene TRBV3-2) and J usage is TRBJ2-7; 7 bases match TRBD1. Germline V CDR1 and CDR2: LGHDT, YNNKEL (reference sequence). CDR3 length: 15 residues. V trimming: 1 base; J trimming: 6 bases; junction bases outside the gene matches: 9. CDR3 amino acids: CASSQGTGRFSEQYF. The DNA of the CDR3 is TGTGCCAGCAGCCAAGGGACAGGTCGTTTTAGCGAGCAGTACTTC.

The rearrangement uses TRBV5-1 and TRBJ1-6; D call uncertain. Germline lookup yields CDR1 SGHRS and CDR2 YFSETQ. The V end lost 4 bases, the J end lost 7 bases, and 12 bases lay between the germline ends. The CDR3 is made up of 14 amino acids. CDR3 nucleotides: TGCGCCAGCAGCCCGCTTAGTGGGAATTCACCCCTCCACTTT. Translation gives CASSPLSGNSPLHF. The full variable domain, with the rest looked up from reference TRBV5-1 and TRBJ1-6, is KAGVTQTPRYLIKTRGQQVTLSCSPISGHRSVSWYQQTPGQGLQFLFEYFSETQRNKGNFPGRFSGRQFSNSRSEMNVSTLELGDSALYLCASSPLSGNSPLHFGNGTRLTVT.

Only a few counts were recorded for this clone. The CDR3 DNA sequence: TGTGCCAGCACCCTGGACGAAGCGAACACCGGGGAGCTGTTTTTT. Its translation: CASTLDEANTGELFF. V gene TRBV2 combines with J gene TRBJ2-2; D gene ambiguous. Trimming pared 7 bases from V and 0 bases from J, leaving 12 bases between. This CDR3 contains 15 residues. The germline CDR1 and CDR2 sequences are SNHLY and FYNNEI.

The V call is TRBV4-2, the J call TRBJ2-3; no reliable D call. The CDR3 is 16 residues long. V was cut by 0 bases and J by 1 base, with 11 bases left in between. From germline, CDR1 is LGHNA and CDR2 YNFKEQ. CDR3 sequence: CASSQEGKPRTDTQYF. CDR3 DNA: TGTGCCAGCAGCCAAGAAGGGAAGCCCCGCACAGATACGCAGTATTTT.

In regard to this clone: An end of the junction differs from the germline gene, which may be a read error. The chain links TRBV7-2 to TRBJ2-1; TRBD2 matches 9 bases. The V gene's germline CDR1 is SGHTA and CDR2 FQGNSA. The CDR3 is 15 residues long. CDR3 bases: TGTGCCAGCAGCCTAGCGGGGTCTGGTATCCATGAGCAGTTCTTC. It specifies CASSLAGSGIHEQFF.

The genes are TRBV5-8 and TRBJ1-5; unclear D gene. V was trimmed by 2 bases and J by 5 bases, leaving 5 bases between them. Germline assignment: CDR1 SGHTS and CDR2 YDEGEE. This CDR3 has 12 residues. The CDR3, as DNA: TGTGCCAGCAGCTTCCGGGATCAGCCCCAGCATTTT. Residues: CASSFRDQPQHF.

The chain joins TRBV19 to TRBJ1-5; the D gene is possibly TRBD1 (5 bases). V lost 6 bases and J 3 bases, leaving 15 bases between the germline ends. Germline V gene lookup returns CDR1 LNHDA and CDR2 SQIVND (reference sequence). The CDR3 has 15 residues. In DNA, the CDR3 is TGTGCCAGTAGCGATAGGCGGGGGTTCAATCAGCCCCAGCATTTT. Protein sequence: CASSDRRGFNQPQHF.

This rearrangement joins TRBV6-1 to TRBJ1-2; tentatively, D is TRBD1 (5 bases). V shed 3 bases and J shed 3 bases, with 14 bases lying between them. There are 15 residues in the CDR3. Looked up from germline, CDR1 is MNHNS and CDR2 is SASEGT. The CDR3 protein is CASSEGARVDYGYTF. CDR3 coding DNA: TGTGCCAGCAGTGAGGGTGCCAGGGTAGACTATGGCTACACCTTC.

This chain joins TRBV5-6 and TRBJ1-5; TRBD1 aligns across 7 bases. Germline loops: CDR1 SGHDT, CDR2 YYEEEE. The trim removed 3 bases at V and 0 bases at J, leaving 3 bases unmatched. The CDR3 totals 15 residues. In nucleotides, the CDR3 is TGTGCCAGCAGCTCTCAGGGGGTTAGCAATCAGCCCCAGCATTTT. Translating gives CASSSQGVSNQPQHF.

The gene calls are TRBV6-5 and TRBJ2-5, with 8 bases identical to TRBD2. The CDR3 is 13 residues long. Trimming at V came to 11 bases and at J to 5 bases, leaving 10 bases not matched to a gene. Germline V gives CDR1 MNHEY, CDR2 SVGAGI. CDR3 nucleotide sequence: TGTGCCGCGGAGGGTAGCGGGGTGGAGACCCAGTACTTC. Translating it yields CAAEGSGVETQYF.

A remark on this clone: Other DNA sequences in this specimen translate into the identical CDR3. The V and J genes are TRBV5-1 and TRBJ1-1, with D hard to call. CDR3 length: 14 amino acids. Germline values: CDR1 SGHRS, CDR2 YFSETQ. Trimming pared 0 bases from V and 5 bases from J, leaving 11 bases between. In DNA form, the CDR3 reads TGCGCCAGCAGCTTGGGGACGGAAGGAACTGAAGCTTTCTTT. Its protein product is CASSLGTEGTEAFF.

J is TRBJ1-2 and V is TRBV5-4; 8 bases match TRBD1. This CDR3 spans 12 amino acids. V lost 3 bases, J lost 12 bases, and 7 bases stayed unmatched. Germline CDR1 SGHNT, CDR2 YYREEE (reference sequence). The CDR3 is CASSYDRGEDTF. The CDR3 coding sequence is TGTGCCAGCAGCTACGACAGGGGAGAAGACACCTTC.

The chain is built from TRBV6-5 and TRBJ2-1; tentatively, D is TRBD1 (6 bases). The CDR3 consists of 14 residues. The germline V and J ends were trimmed by 7 bases and 7 bases, with 17 bases remaining between them. Per germline, CDR1 MNHEY and CDR2 SVGAGI. The CDR3, as DNA: TGTGCCAGCACCTATACCAGGGGCGGTAATGAGCAGTTCTTC. Translated: CASTYTRGGNEQFF.

DNA for the CDR3: TGTGCCAGCAGCATGGGGGTGAACACTGAAGCTTTCTTT. Amino acid sequence: CASSMGVNTEAFF. The genes are TRBV16 and TRBJ1-1, with D perhaps TRBD1 (5 bases). V was trimmed by 5 bases and J by 0 bases, leaving 7 bases between them. The CDR3 covers 13 residues. CDR1 is KGHSY and CDR2 is FQNENV in the germline V gene.

J is TRBJ2-1 and V is TRBV18; 16 bases agree with TRBD2. Germline V gene lookup returns CDR1 KGHSH and CDR2 LQKENI. This CDR3 spans 17 amino acids. The V segment lost 5 bases and the J segment 5 bases; nucleotides outside the gene matches: 6. CDR3 region: CASSSGLAGGFNNEQFF. The CDR3 nucleotides read TGTGCCAGCTCATCGGGACTAGCGGGGGGGTTTAACAATGAGCAGTTCTTC.

The chain employs TRBV2 and TRBJ1-4, with D perhaps matching TRBD1 (5 bases). Trimming stripped 8 bases from V and 6 bases from J, with 16 bases between. The CDR3 totals 14 residues. Germline V lookup: CDR1 SNHLY, CDR2 FYNNEI. In DNA form, the CDR3 reads TGTGCCAGCGAAAGTGGGGGAAGGGATGAAAAACTGTTTTTT. Its translation: CASESGGRDEKLFF.

The gene calls are TRBV30 and TRBJ1-5, with 7 bases fitting TRBD1. This CDR3 comprises 13 residues. CDR1 and CDR2 from the germline V gene are GTSNPN and SVGIG (reference sequence). J gave up 7 bases and V 2 bases, and 5 bases lay outside the gene matches. The chain's CDR3 is CAWSHRGRQPQHF. DNA of the CDR3: TGTGCCTGGAGTCACAGGGGAAGGCAGCCCCAGCATTTT. Full variable domain (remainder filled in from reference TRBV30 and TRBJ1-5): SQTIHQWPATLVQPVGSPLSLECTVEGTSNPNLYWYRQAAGRGLQLLFYSVGIGQISSEVPQNLSASRPQDRQFILSSKKLLLSDSGFYLCAWSHRGRQPQHFGDGTRLSIL.

This clone rates as medium-sized. V and J are TRBV10-3 and TRBJ2-5, with D perhaps TRBD1 (6 bases). Germline CDR1 ENHRY, CDR2 SYGVKD. CDR3 length: 13 residues. V lost 2 bases, J lost 5 bases, and 9 bases lay in between. CDR3 residues: CAISEQGWETQYF. DNA for the CDR3: TGTGCCATCAGTGAGCAGGGGTGGGAGACCCAGTACTTC.

As to this clone: One end of the junction fails to match germline, which may point to a read error. The chain joins TRBV6-4 to TRBJ1-2; the D is unclear. The CDR3 consists of 14 residues. Germline V gene data show CDR1 as MRHNA and CDR2 as SNTAGT. CDR3 loop: CASSESEVNNGYTF. CDR3 nucleotides: TGTGCCAGCAGTGAGTCGGAGGTTAACAATGGCTACACCTTC.

This rearrangement joins TRBV5-1 to TRBJ1-1; a possible D gene is TRBD1 (5 bases). This CDR3 has 15 amino acids. The V end was cut by 0 bases, the J end by 1 base, with 10 bases between. Germline V gene sequence: CDR1 SGHRS, CDR2 YFSETQ. This chain's CDR3 is CASSLAGRENTEAFF. In DNA form, the CDR3 reads TGCGCCAGCAGCTTGGCGGGGCGGGAGAACACTGAAGCTTTCTTT. Full variable domain (missing parts from reference TRBV5-1 and TRBJ1-1): KAGVTQTPRYLIKTRGQQVTLSCSPISGHRSVSWYQQTPGQGLQFLFEYFSETQRNKGNFPGRFSGRQFSNSRSEMNVSTLELGDSALYLCASSLAGRENTEAFFGQGTRLTVV.

The chain uses TRBV30 and TRBJ1-5; D gene uncertain. This CDR3 has 15 residues. Trimming stripped 0 bases from V and 0 bases from J, with 9 bases between. Germline CDR1 GTSNPN, CDR2 SVGIG (reference sequence). The CDR3 coding sequence is TGTGCCTGGAGTGTTCCGCGTCATAGCAATCAGCCCCAGCATTTT. It specifies CAWSVPRHSNQPQHF.

The chain is built from TRBV2 and TRBJ1-2, with D possibly being TRBD1 (5 bases). Trimming left V 0 bases short and J 13 bases short, with 15 bases between. Germline V CDR1 and CDR2: SNHLY, FYNNEI. The CDR3 length is 13 residues. The CDR3 nucleotides are TGTGCCAGCAGTGAAGCCCGGGGAGGGGTCCCCACCTTC. Translated, it gives CASSEARGGVPTF.

This chain uses TRBV29-1 with TRBJ1-1; D remains unclear. Trimming shortened V by 5 bases and J by 1 base, and 14 bases separated the two germline ends. The V gene's germline CDR1 is SQVTM and CDR2 ANQGSEA. This CDR3 has 14 residues. The CDR3, as DNA: TGCAGCGTTTCCCGAGCTGCAGGGAACACTGAAGCTTTCTTT. The encoded protein is CSVSRAAGNTEAFF.